This T cell receptor (beta chain) was captured in a study of shared clonotypes between healthy human individuals. On this clone: The antigen is not known.

Study-level results: Around 5% of naive CD4 clonotypes were common to several donors.

Only in-frame clones appear in the TCRdb table, and some are missing; sequencing was by immunoSEQ multiplex PCR. The data contain some 980,000 clones, around three quarters of them seen just once; the ten biggest clones take up nearly 1.5%. The TCR comes from a man aged 18 to 29 in good health. The sample taken for sequencing was memory CD4+ T cells sorted from blood. Subset indicated: CD45RA-negative fraction.

The CDR3: CAISGGQAQETQYF. For the CDR3, the DNA is TGTGCCATCAGTGGGGGACAGGCCCAAGAGACCCAGTACTTC. This sequence joins TRBV10-3 and TRBJ2-5; 8 bases fit TRBD1. The CDR3 extends over 14 amino acids. J gave up 1 base and V 4 bases, and 2 bases lay outside the gene matches. Germline CDR1 is ENHRY and CDR2 is SYGVKD.